This T cell receptor beta chain was profiled in a study of T cell responses to AZD1222 COVID-19 vaccine. This CDR3 spans 13 amino acids. The trim removed 6 bases at V and 5 bases at J, leaving 5 bases unmatched. Study conclusions and caveats: Just a handful of people given AZD1222 tested seropositive at baseline. With two AZD1222 doses given, Spike-specific TCR breadth and depth both rose.

Comments on this clone: Its antigen is unidentified.

The repertoire was sequenced with immunoSEQ multiplex PCR; TCRdb's copy has only in-frame clones and lacks some. The sample contains some 71,000 clones, 65% to 85% of which appear only once. This rearrangement joins TRBV12-3 or TRBV12-4 to TRBJ2-3, with 7 bases lining up with TRBD1. The receptor's source is an adult in good health. The specimen comprised peripheral blood, sampled on day 0 of AZD1222 vaccination. In nucleotides, the CDR3 is TGTGCCAGCAGCCGGTCAGGGGGAGATACGCAGTATTTT. It encodes CASSRSGGDTQYF.